This T cell receptor (beta chain) is drawn from a study of blood T cells in healthy people across ages. Study outcomes and limitations: CMV status of donors was unknown, possibly confounding expanded clonotype changes.

This clonotype was observed many times. Its cognate antigen is unknown. PCR was performed a second time for roughly 7 to 11 cycles using a sample-barcoded 5' primer and a J-beta primer mix. From the 5' RACE reads, TCRdb called clonotypes with MiXCR, one entry per CDR3 protein. The sample shows more than 800,000 distinct CDR3 sequences, around 28% of them seen only once. The source material was blood. The clonotype originates from a woman of 80 years or more in good health.

The CDR3 DNA reads TGCGGAGTAGGGGGCCAGAGCTCCTATAATTCACCCCTCCACTTT. Translation: CGVGGQSSYNSPLHF. The V and J genes are TRBV20-1 and TRBJ1-6, with 7 bases aligning to TRBD1. The CDR3 sequence is 15 residues long. CDR1 is DFQATT, CDR2 SNEGSKA, per germline (reference sequence).